The 9 T cell receptor beta chains below were found in one sample sequenced in a study of tumor-infiltrating lymphocytes in oesophageal squamous cell carcinoma. Each CDR3 protein is one row after TCRdb ran MiXCR on the PCR reads. The table records 15,000 to 20,000 distinct CDR3 sequences, about 43% of them present only once. The sequenced sample consisted of normal esophageal tissue next to the tumor. Every receptor here comes from a female donor with esophageal squamous cell carcinoma.

This clonotype was found many times. This may arise from a read error, as a much more abundant clone is one base away. This rearrangement joins TRBV11-2 to TRBJ2-3; D might be TRBD2 (5 bases). V shed 0 bases and J shed 14 bases, with 18 bases lying between them. Per germline, CDR1 SGHAT and CDR2 FQNNGV. This CDR3 has 14 residues. CDR3 sequence reads: CASSLEISTGELYF. CDR3 DNA sequence: TGTGCCAGCAGCTTAGAAATTAGCACCGGGGAGCTGTATTTT. Filled out from reference TRBV11-2 and TRBJ2-3, the complete variable domain reads EAGVAQSPRYKIIEKRQSVAFWCNPISGHATLYWYQQILGQGPKLLIQFQNNGVVDDSQLPKDRFSAERLKGVDSTLKIQPAKLEDSAVYLCASSLEISTGELYFGPGTRLTVL.

This clonotype came up many times. V and J are TRBV6-1 and TRBJ2-7; D remains unclear. The CDR3 totals 11 residues. Germline CDR1 reads MNHNS; CDR2 reads SASEGT. The V gene lost 5 bases and the J gene lost 7 bases, with 9 bases spanning the gap. Here the CDR3 reads CASSINNEQYF. DNA of the CDR3: TGTGCCAGCAGTATCAACAATGAGCAGTACTTC.

V usage is TRBV7-6 and J usage is TRBJ2-1; 7 bases align to TRBD2. The CDR3 contains 15 residues. After removal of 1 base from V and 4 bases from J, the junction contained 4 bases not matched to a gene. Germline V lookup: CDR1 SGHVS, CDR2 FNYEAQ. CDR3 nucleotide sequence: TGTGCCAGCAGCTTAGACCCTAGCGGATACAATGAGCAGTTCTTC. Translating gives CASSLDPSGYNEQFF.

CDR3 protein: CASSLNPGTSDEQFF. The CDR3 DNA follows: TGTGCCAGCAGTTTAAACCCGGGGACAAGTGATGAGCAGTTCTTC. V and J are TRBV28 and TRBJ2-5; TRBD1 might be the D (6 bases). The end of the DNA aligns better with TRBJ2-1, so the J call may be wrong. Germline CDR1 reads MDHEN; CDR2 reads SYDVKM. This CDR3 has 15 amino acids.

Remarks on this clonotype: It is likely a read error, because the conserved phenylalanine at the end of the CDR3 is missing. CDR3 in amino acids: CASSLDRGLSYEQYL. The CDR3 coding sequence is TGTGCCAGCAGCTTAGACAGGGGGTTGTCCTACGAGCAGTACTTG. This chain uses TRBV7-3 with TRBJ2-4; 9 nucleotides match TRBD1. The end of the DNA fits TRBJ2-7 better, so the J call may be wrong. This CDR3 is built from 15 residues. Germline CDR1 and CDR2: SGHTA and FQGTGA.

The rearrangement links TRBV3-1 to TRBJ1-4, with 7 positions matching TRBD1. The V gene end was trimmed by 4 bases and the J gene end by 1 base; junction bases not matched to a gene: 3. Germline CDR1 is LGHDT and CDR2 is YNNKEL (reference sequence). The CDR3 is made up of 15 amino acids. The CDR3 is CASSPNRGTNEKLFF. The CDR3 nucleotides are TGTGCCAGCAGCCCTAACAGGGGAACTAATGAAAAACTGTTTTTT.

As concerns this clonotype: This CDR3 fails to terminate in the conserved phenylalanine or tryptophan, so it likely reflects a read error. The DNA is left out, because the CDR3 cannot be placed on it with certainty; the CDR3 is given as TCRdb lists it. This chain connects TRBV7-2 to TRBJ2-3; the table's D gene call, TRBD2, was not cross checked with the DNA. CDR1 and CDR2 (germline): SGHTA, FQGNSA. Ends included, the CDR3 has 17 residues. The CDR3 protein is CASRIKAGGPGEQFFGP.

Concerning this clonotype itself: It may be a read error: a sequence one base away is much more abundant. V usage is TRBV5-3 and J usage is TRBJ1-4; possible D gene TRBD1, 5 bases. TRBV5-3 is treated as an ORF (open reading frame) with a function not yet certain. The CDR3 has 15 amino acids. V dropped 8 bases and J dropped 4 bases, with 18 bases sitting between them. CDR3 residues: CASSGNRRVNEKLFF. CDR3 nucleotides: TGTGCCAGCAGCGGGAACAGGCGAGTTAATGAAAAACTGTTTTTT.

The chain couples TRBV7-2 to TRBJ2-3; D unresolved. V gave up 1 base and J gave up 3 bases, with 8 bases separating them. CDR3 length: 14 residues. Germline assignment: CDR1 SGHTA and CDR2 FQGNSA. DNA for the CDR3: TGTGCCAGCAGCTTAGAGGCTGTGACAGATACGCAGTATTTT. Protein product: CASSLEAVTDTQYF.